The present T cell receptor (beta chain) was sequenced within a study of molecular identifiers for immune sequencing clone quantification. In the study overall: In replicates, RNA from roughly 18,000 or 92,000 naive CD8 cells was split five ways, four sequenced.

The CDR3 sequence is 17 residues long. With 7 bases clipped from V and 2 bases from J, the junction kept 13 bases outside the gene matches. Per the germline V gene, CDR1 is MNHEY and CDR2 is SVGEGT. With respect to this clonotype: The antigen remains undetermined.

Study outcomes and limitations: It was shown that clones above 20 RNA copies held over 97% of effector molecules, but under 1% in naive cells.

One entry per CDR3 protein results from TCRdb running MiXCR on the PCR reads. The data contain over 600,000 distinct CDR3 sequences, 20% of them seen just once; the ten biggest clones take up under 0.95%. Sequencing was carried out using naive CD8+ T cells from blood, with Jurkat cell RNA spiked in. Noted subset: FACS-sorted CD8+CD4-CCR7+CD45RA+ naive T cells. This TCR was recovered from a human donor in good health. Some libraries in this study had Jurkat cell RNA spiked in. The chain recombines TRBV6-2 or TRBV6-3 with TRBJ2-2; 7 bases are shared with TRBD2. This CDR3 is CASNPVTGLSNTGELFF. DNA for the CDR3: TGTGCCAGCAACCCCGTCACGGGACTATCTAACACCGGGGAGCTGTTTTTT.